The rows below give T cell receptor beta chains drawn from one sample of a study of blood T cell repertoires in COVID-19. Profiled with immunoSEQ multiplex PCR; TCRdb holds only in-frame clones, not every one. Among around 100,000 clones listed, 87% were seen once. The sequencing sample was made of peripheral blood. Receptors were obtained from a man aged 25 to 45 in a cohort sampled during active COVID-19. Each CDR3 is given with its conserved first and last residue. D genes are given only for firm matches. Clone size appears in some rows only: once, few, many, or a class for an expanded clone.

j_gene,v_gene,d_gene,len,abundance,CDR3aa,CDR3nt
TRBJ1-1,TRBV28,TRBD1,17,few,CASSLLGTDLPNTEAFF,TGTGCCAGCAGTTTGCTGGGGACAGATTTACCGAACACTGAAGCTTTCTTT
TRBJ1-1,TRBV10-3,TRBD1,13,NA,CAISEGAGQEAFF,TGTGCCATCAGTGAAGGTGCGGGACAGGAAGCTTTCTTT
TRBJ2-3,TRBV2,TRBD2,13,NA,CASSGGGRDTQYF,TGTGCCAGCAGTGGGGGCGGGAGAGATACGCAGTATTTT
TRBJ1-2,TRBV18,NA,12,NA,CASSTPGIGYTF,TGTGCCAGCTCTACCCCAGGGATCGGCTACACCTTC
TRBJ2-5,TRBV5-1,NA,15,NA,CASSLVAEAEETQYF,TGCGCCAGCAGCTTGGTAGCGGAGGCTGAAGAGACCCAGTACTTC
TRBJ2-7,TRBV5-4,TRBD2,16,NA,CASSSGTSGLSYEQYF,TGTGCCAGCAGCTCCGGGACTAGCGGGCTCTCCTACGAGCAGTACTTC
TRBJ1-2,TRBV2,TRBD1,13,NA,CASSAGGYYGYTF,TGTGCCAGCAGTGCAGGGGGCTACTATGGCTACACCTTC
TRBJ1-5,TRBV5-4,NA,17,NA,CASSLSPQGNPNQPQHF,TGTGCCAGCAGCTTAAGCCCACAGGGAAATCCCAATCAGCCCCAGCATTTT
TRBJ2-5,TRBV7-2,TRBD2,14,NA,CASSLAGLVETQYF,TGTGCCAGCAGCCTAGCGGGGCTTGTGGAGACCCAGTACTTC
TRBJ2-1,TRBV5-1,NA,14,NA,CASSLNGGANEEFF,TGCGCCAGCAGCTTGAACGGAGGAGCGAATGAGGAGTTCTTC
TRBJ1-2,TRBV7-2,NA,16,NA,CASSASINLRGYGYTF,TGTGCCAGCAGCGCATCCATAAATCTCCGCGGCTATGGCTACACCTTC
TRBJ1-2,TRBV10-3,TRBD1,14,NA,CAISWTGVDGGYTF,TGTGCCATCAGCTGGACAGGGGTAGACGGTGGCTACACCTTC
TRBJ1-2,TRBV5-8,NA,13,NA,CASSIDRIYGYTF,TGTGCCAGCAGCATCGACAGGATCTATGGCTACACCTTC
TRBJ2-6,TRBV2,TRBD1,17,NA,CASSMDRGQSGANVLTF,TGTGCCAGCAGCATGGACAGGGGGCAATCTGGGGCCAACGTCCTGACTTTC
TRBJ2-7,TRBV6-5,NA,15,NA,CASSTQGMTSYEQYF,TGTGCCAGCAGCACGCAGGGGATGACCTCCTACGAGCAGTACTTC
TRBJ2-3,TRBV3-1/TRBV3-2,TRBD2,17,NA,CASSQGGASGSTDTQYF,TGTGCCAGCAGCCAGGGAGGGGCTAGCGGTAGCACAGATACGCAGTATTTT
TRBJ1-2,TRBV20-1,NA,11,NA,CSESTNYGYTF,TGCAGTGAGAGCACCAACTATGGCTACACCTTC
TRBJ1-1,TRBV30,NA,12,NA,CAWSARVREAFF,TGTGCCTGGAGTGCCAGGGTACGCGAAGCTTTCTTT
TRBJ2-2,TRBV27,NA,13,NA,CASSLSRGGELFF,TGTGCCAGCAGTTTATCGCGGGGCGGGGAGCTGTTTTTT
TRBJ2-3,TRBV30,NA,14,NA,CAWGVGAYTDTQYF,TGTGCCTGGGGGGTGGGGGCCTACACAGATACGCAGTATTTT
TRBJ1-1,TRBV10-3,NA,14,NA,CAISESHRNTEAFF,TGTGCCATCAGTGAGTCGCACAGAAACACTGAAGCTTTCTTT
TRBJ1-5,TRBV9,NA,13,NA,CASSPSSGQPQHF,TGTGCCAGCAGCCCGAGTTCTGGTCAGCCCCAGCATTTT
TRBJ1-2,TRBV7-9,NA,13,few,CASSLAYSYGYTF,TGTGCCAGCAGCTTAGCCTATAGCTATGGCTACACCTTC
TRBJ2-3,TRBV25-1,TRBD2,16,NA,CASSPGLAGATDTQYF,TGTGCCAGCAGTCCCGGACTAGCGGGGGCCACAGATACGCAGTATTTT
TRBJ1-1,TRBV19,NA,13,NA,CASGRQLNTEAFF,TGTGCCAGTGGACGACAGCTCAACACTGAAGCTTTCTTT
TRBJ2-5,TRBV5-6,NA,14,NA,CASSLSGFQETQYF,TGTGCCAGCAGCTTGTCGGGGTTCCAAGAGACCCAGTACTTC
TRBJ2-3,TRBV7-2,NA,15,once,CASSLAGAGTDTQYF,TGTGCCAGCAGCTTAGCGGGGGCCGGCACAGATACGCAGTATTTT
TRBJ2-3,TRBV5-4,NA,15,NA,CASSVGQISTDTQYF,TGTGCCAGCAGCGTCGGACAGATAAGCACAGATACGCAGTATTTT
TRBJ2-7,TRBV2,NA,12,NA,CASKLQGYEQYF,TGTGCCAGCAAGTTACAGGGCTACGAGCAGTACTTC
TRBJ2-2,TRBV5-4,NA,15,NA,CASSSEMTETGELFF,TGTGCCAGCAGCTCGGAAATGACTGAAACCGGGGAGCTGTTTTTT
TRBJ2-3,TRBV5-1,TRBD2,15,once,CASSRTSGGPDTQYF,TGCGCCAGCAGCCGGACTAGCGGGGGGCCAGATACGCAGTATTTT
TRBJ1-6,TRBV6-5,NA,15,NA,CASSYSGRVGSPLHF,TGTGCCAGCAGTTACTCGGGGAGGGTAGGCTCACCCCTCCACTTT
TRBJ2-7,TRBV5-6,NA,13,NA,CASSLSPRGEQYF,TGTGCCAGCAGCTTGTCTCCACGGGGCGAGCAGTACTTC
TRBJ2-7,TRBV28,TRBD2,16,once,CASSLTSAGSSYEQYF,TGTGCCAGCAGTTTGACCTCAGCGGGAAGCTCCTACGAGCAGTACTTC
TRBJ2-1,TRBV11-2,TRBD1,14,NA,CASSTDRGRNEQFF,TGTGCCAGCAGCACGGACAGGGGGCGCAATGAGCAGTTCTTC
TRBJ2-3,TRBV18,TRBD2,17,NA,CASSPPRLAGDTDTQYF,TGTGCCAGCTCACCACCTCGTCTAGCGGGGGACACAGATACGCAGTATTTT
TRBJ1-4,TRBV28,NA,15,NA,CASRMAGADTEKLFF,TGTGCCAGCAGAATGGCAGGGGCGGATACTGAAAAACTGTTTTTT
TRBJ2-5,TRBV2,NA,15,NA,CASSEARGGVETQYF,TGTGCCAGCAGTGAAGCGCGTGGAGGGGTAGAGACCCAGTACTTC
TRBJ1-2,TRBV28,NA,15,NA,CASSTLPGFNYGYTF,TGTGCCAGCAGTACCCTCCCGGGGTTTAACTATGGCTACACCTTC
TRBJ2-7,TRBV12-3/TRBV12-4,NA,13,NA,CASARGLSSEQYF,TGTGCCAGCGCTAGGGGCCTAAGCTCCGAGCAGTACTTC
TRBJ1-1,TRBV2,NA,14,NA,CASRLDRSNTEAFF,TGTGCCAGCAGGTTGGACAGAAGTAACACTGAAGCTTTCTTT
TRBJ2-7,TRBV18,TRBD1,14,few,CASSTGGPNYEQYF,TGTGCCAGCTCAACAGGGGGCCCTAACTACGAGCAGTACTTC
TRBJ2-3,TRBV14,NA,16,NA,CASSQVRSSSTDTQYF,TGTGCCAGCAGCCAAGTCAGGTCTTCTAGCACAGATACGCAGTATTTT
TRBJ1-5,TRBV19,TRBD1,18,few,CASSISTGGAQGNQPQHF,TGTGCCAGTAGTATTTCCACAGGGGGCGCGCAGGGCAATCAGCCCCAGCATTTT
TRBJ2-6,TRBV7-3,NA,15,NA,CASSLGSSGANVLTF,TGTGCCAGCAGCTTGGGGAGCTCTGGGGCCAACGTCCTGACTTTC
TRBJ2-4,TRBV5-1,TRBD1,16,NA,CASSPGTGAISHIQYF,TGCGCCAGCAGCCCAGGGACAGGGGCGATAAGTCACATTCAGTACTTC
TRBJ2-3,TRBV4-1,TRBD2,16,NA,CASSQQLAGGADTQYF,TGCGCCAGCAGCCAGCAGCTAGCGGGGGGGGCAGATACGCAGTATTTT
TRBJ2-5,TRBV10-3,NA,13,NA,CAISGTAQETQYF,TGTGCCATCAGTGGTACAGCTCAAGAGACCCAGTACTTC
TRBJ1-1,TRBV6-2/TRBV6-3,NA,16,once,CASSYSKFAGATEAFF,TGTGCCAGCAGTTACTCTAAATTCGCTGGGGCGACTGAAGCTTTCTTT
TRBJ1-2,TRBV7-2,TRBD1,15,NA,CASSLGPGQGWGYTF,TGTGCCAGCAGCTTAGGCCCGGGACAGGGATGGGGCTACACCTTC
TRBJ2-5,TRBV3-1/TRBV3-2,TRBD2,15,NA,CASSQFLAGVETQYF,TGTGCCAGCAGCCAATTCCTAGCGGGTGTGGAGACCCAGTACTTC
TRBJ1-3,TRBV5-6,TRBD1,16,NA,CASSLEQGVKGNTIYF,TGTGCCAGCAGCTTGGAGCAGGGGGTGAAAGGAAACACCATATATTTT
TRBJ1-1,TRBV9,NA,13,NA,CASSAPGNTEAFF,TGTGCCAGCAGCGCCCCGGGGAACACTGAAGCTTTCTTT
TRBJ1-6,TRBV5-4,NA,16,NA,CASSFDRASYNSPLHF,TGTGCCAGCAGCTTTGACAGAGCCTCCTATAATTCACCCCTCCACTTT
TRBJ1-1,TRBV5-1,NA,13,NA,CASSLAGDTEAFF,TGCGCCAGCAGCTTGGCCGGGGACACTGAAGCTTTCTTT
TRBJ2-3,TRBV7-6,TRBD2,16,once,CASSLASGVRTDTQYF,TGTGCCAGCAGCTTAGCGAGCGGGGTACGCACAGATACGCAGTATTTT
TRBJ1-5,TRBV7-9,NA,14,once,CASSLGQWYQPQHF,TGTGCCAGCAGCCTCGGACAGTGGTATCAGCCCCAGCATTTT